This TCR beta chain was profiled in a study of blood T cells in healthy people across ages. As for the study in general: Per two T cells, about one barcoded beta molecule was captured through template switching.

The CDR3 consists of 15 residues. Trimming left V 2 bases short and J 2 bases short, with 10 bases between. From germline, CDR1 is SGHDN and CDR2 FVKESK. Then a second PCR, running about 6 to 12 cycles, was carried out with a sample-barcoded 5' primer and a J-beta primer mix. Every single cDNA molecule received a tag from a template-switch adaptor with 12 random nucleotides. TCRdb re-called the 5' RACE reads through MiXCR, storing one row per CDR3 protein. The profile shows 1.5 million to 2 million distinct CDR3 sequences, approximately 30% of them singletons. This clonotype was detected a few times. The sequence was collected from a young woman in good health. The sample taken for sequencing was blood. The V gene is TRBV14, the J gene TRBJ2-1; no firm D call. In DNA, the CDR3 is TGTGCCAGCAGCCAATTTGCTGTACCCTACAATGAGCAGTTCTTC. Protein product: CASSQFAVPYNEQFF.